A single sample gave rise to the 3 T cell receptor beta chains below, sequenced in a study of human T cells and chemical hapten exposure. Time point here: patch test 3, about 24 weeks after DPC sensitization. As for treatment: therapeutic diphenylcyclopropenone sensitization with weekly scalp DPC. TCRdb re-derived calls from the RACE reads in MiXCR, one entry per CDR3 protein. Among 45,000 to 60,000 distinct CDR3 sequences, around 12% were seen once, and the ten largest hold roughly 2.3%. The source material was whole blood, sampled in connection with sensitization to the hapten diphenylcyclopropenone (DPC). All receptors come from a man aged 25 to 45 with alopecia areata. Some clones in this sample may be carry-over from other donors' samples.

This clonotype was observed at least ten times. V gene TRBV20-1 combines with J gene TRBJ2-1; 9 bases map to TRBD1. The CDR3 has 16 amino acids. After removal of 4 bases from V and 5 bases from J, the junction contained 12 bases not matched to a gene. CDR1 is DFQATT, CDR2 SNEGSKA, per germline (reference sequence). DNA for the CDR3: TGCAGTGCTACGCGTTTGTCGGGACAGGGAAACAATGAGCAGTTCTTC. Translation: CSATRLSGQGNNEQFF.

J is TRBJ2-3 and V is TRBV4-2; 11 nucleotides line up with TRBD2. This CDR3 is 17 amino acids long. J was trimmed by 1 base and V by 2 bases; bases with no gene match: 5. Germline values: CDR1 LGHNA, CDR2 YNFKEQ. The CDR3 DNA follows: TGTGCCAGCAGCCAACCCCCGACTAGCGGGGGCACAGATACGCAGTATTTT. Translating gives CASSQPPTSGGTDTQYF.

This clonotype was picked up many times. The V and J genes are TRBV30 and TRBJ1-1, with a tentative D call TRBD1 (6 bases). The CDR3 has 13 residues. The germline V gene has CDR1 GTSNPN and CDR2 SVGIG (reference sequence). The V gene lost 8 bases and the J gene lost 4 bases, with 17 bases spanning the gap. The CDR3 loop is CAHKIRGPTEAFF. The CDR3 nucleotides are TGTGCCCACAAAATCAGGGGTCCCACTGAAGCTTTCTTT. Full variable domain (outside the CDR3, taken from reference TRBV30 and TRBJ1-1): SQTIHQWPATLVQPVGSPLSLECTVEGTSNPNLYWYRQAAGRGLQLLFYSVGIGQISSEVPQNLSASRPQDRQFILSSKKLLLSDSGFYLCAHKIRGPTEAFFGQGTRLTVV.